This is a list of T cell receptor beta chains from one sample in a study of T cell repertoires in cytomegalovirus infection. Each CDR3 protein gets one entry after TCRdb re-called the reads with MiXCR. The sample holds some 300,000 distinct CDR3 sequences, approximately 10% seen once. Sequenced material: PBMCs. The source of these receptors is a human donor in good health (CMV status not recorded). Some clones in this sample may be carry-over from other donors' samples. Both conserved end residues are part of each CDR3. D genes are given only for firm matches. Size tells how often a clone was seen (once, few, many) or the class of an expanded clone, and some rows leave it out.

many	TRBV28	TRBD1	TRBJ1-1	TGTGCCAGCAGGACTGAAACAGGGGGCTCTTTCTTT	CASRTETGGSFF
few	TRBV6-1	TRBD1	TRBJ1-2	TGTGCCAGCAGTGACGACAGGGTCCTCTCGGGCTACACCTTC	CASSDDRVLSGYTF
many	TRBV6-2/TRBV6-3	-	TRBJ2-1	TGTGCCAGCAGTTACTTCAGCTACAATGAGCAGTTCTTC	CASSYFSYNEQFF
many	TRBV29-1	-	TRBJ2-7	TGCAGCGTTGAGGATGGGTCCTACGAGCAGTACTTC	CSVEDGSYEQYF
many	TRBV11-3	-	TRBJ2-2	TGTGCCAGCAGCTTAACCGGGGGTCGTAGGAACACCGGGGAGCTGTTTTTT	CASSLTGGRRNTGELFF
many	TRBV4-2	TRBD2	TRBJ2-5	TGTGCCAGCAGCCAAGATCCAGCGGGGGGATCCGAGACCCAGTACTTC	CASSQDPAGGSETQYF
few	TRBV24-1	-	TRBJ2-2	TGTGCCACCAGTCACCAATGGGGTCGCGGCACCGGGGAGCTGTTTTTT	CATSHQWGRGTGELFF
-	TRBV7-3	-	TRBJ1-1	TGTGCCAGCAGCTTAAGGGGGGGCGCTGAAGCTTTCTTT	CASSLRGGAEAFF
-	TRBV5-6	-	TRBJ2-7	TGTGCCAGCAGCTCGGACGGAGCCTACGAGCAGTACTTC	CASSSDGAYEQYF
many	TRBV24-1	-	TRBJ2-1	TGTGCCACCGCAGGTTCCTACAATGAGCAGTTCTTC	CATAGSYNEQFF
-	TRBV2	TRBD1	TRBJ2-6	TGTGCCAGCAGTGAAGCGCTTACAGCAGGGGGAACTGGGGCCAACGTCCTGACTTTC	CASSEALTAGGTGANVLTF
many	TRBV19	-	TRBJ2-7	TGTGCCAGTAGTGGGTTAGACTCCTACGAGCAGTACTTC	CASSGLDSYEQYF
few	TRBV20-1	-	TRBJ2-3	TGCAGTGCTAGTATGGAGGTTTACACAGATACGCAGTATTTT	CSASMEVYTDTQYF
many	TRBV7-2	-	TRBJ2-1	TGTGCCAGCAGCTCCTGGGCCCTTTACAATGAGCAGTTCTTC	CASSSWALYNEQFF
many	TRBV12-3/TRBV12-4	TRBD1	TRBJ2-5	TGTGCCAGCAGATCGGACAGGGAGACCCAGTACTTC	CASRSDRETQYF
-	TRBV7-4	-	TRBJ1-3	TGTGCCAGCAGCTATGAGACTTGGCATTCTGGAAACACCATATATTTT	CASSYETWHSGNTIYF
-	TRBV27	-	TRBJ2-3	TGTGCCAGCAGTCTGTTTCCGGGACCGCGCACAGATACGCAGTATTTT	CASSLFPGPRTDTQYF
many	TRBV7-8	-	TRBJ2-7	TGTGCCAGCAGCCCCAGTGGAAATTTTTACGAGCAGTACTTC	CASSPSGNFYEQYF
many	TRBV6-2/TRBV6-3	TRBD2	TRBJ2-1	TGTGCCAGCAGTTACTCGAAGTCGGGACTAGCGGGATATGAGCAGTTCTTC	CASSYSKSGLAGYEQFF
-	TRBV7-9	-	TRBJ1-1	TGTGCCAGCAGCTTAGTGGCAGGGCCTTACACTGAAGCTTTCTTT	CASSLVAGPYTEAFF
few	TRBV19	TRBD1	TRBJ1-1	TGTGCCAGTACTGACAGGGGGGACACTGAAGCTTTCTTT	CASTDRGDTEAFF
-	TRBV20-1	TRBD1	TRBJ1-2	TGCAGTGCAGGGACAGATCAAGTTAACTATGGCTACACCTTC	CSAGTDQVNYGYTF
many	TRBV28	-	TRBJ1-1	TGTGCCAGCAGTTTAACTTCAGGGGCTGGAGACACTGAAGCTTTCTTT	CASSLTSGAGDTEAFF
many	TRBV12-3/TRBV12-4	-	TRBJ2-5	TGTGCCAGCAGTACGGACTCTCTTGGGGAGACCCAGTACTTC	CASSTDSLGETQYF
many	TRBV6-2/TRBV6-3	-	TRBJ2-5	TGTGCCAGCAGCCCGTTCGGGACAACTCAAGAGACCCAGTACTTC	CASSPFGTTQETQYF
-	TRBV19	-	TRBJ1-4	TGTGCCAGTAGTCGGGGGGGAGCAACTAATGAAAAACTGTTTTTT	CASSRGGATNEKLFF
many	TRBV7-9	TRBD1	TRBJ2-3	TGTGCCAGCAGGGAGGCAGGGGGCCTGGAAGATACGCAGTATTTT	CASREAGGLEDTQYF
many	TRBV9	-	TRBJ2-4	TGTGCCAGCAGCATTGGGCCTTTAGCCAAAAACATTCAGTACTTC	CASSIGPLAKNIQYF
many	TRBV7-3	TRBD1	TRBJ1-3	TGTGCCAGCAGCTTTGGACAGGGCGGAAACACCATATATTTT	CASSFGQGGNTIYF
many	TRBV7-2	TRBD2	TRBJ2-1	TGTGCCAGCAGCCAGACGGGCGGGGGGGCCTACAATGAGCAGTTCTTC	CASSQTGGGAYNEQFF
many	TRBV28	-	TRBJ1-4	TGTGCCACAACCAGATATTACACGATAAATGAAAAACTGTTTTTT	CATTRYYTINEKLFF
many	TRBV20-1	-	TRBJ2-5	TGCAGTGCTTCGACTGGGTATGAGACCCAGTACTTC	CSASTGYETQYF
many	TRBV7-9	-	TRBJ1-2	TGTGCCAGCAGCGTTACAGCCTATGGCTACACCTTC	CASSVTAYGYTF
many	TRBV20-1	TRBD1	TRBJ1-1	TGCAGTGCTCACGGACAGGGGGATGTGAACACTGAAGCTTTCTTT	CSAHGQGDVNTEAFF
many	TRBV7-9	TRBD1	TRBJ1-6	TGTGCCAGCAGGACAGGGGGTTCACCCCTCCACTTT	CASRTGGSPLHF
-	TRBV5-1	-	TRBJ1-1	TGCGCCAGCACCCCAGGGACGAACACTGAAGCTTTCTTT	CASTPGTNTEAFF
-	TRBV2	-	TRBJ1-1	TGTGCCAGCAGTGAAAGGCGCTCTGGGGCTTTCTTT	CASSERRSGAFF
many	TRBV18	TRBD1	TRBJ1-1	TGTGCCAGCTCACCCTACGGACAGGGAGGTATGAACACTGAAGCTTTCTTT	CASSPYGQGGMNTEAFF
-	TRBV19	TRBD1	TRBJ1-1	TGTGCCAGTAGCAGTCGACAGGGTCAGAGGGAAGCTTTCTTT	CASSSRQGQREAFF
-	TRBV10-3	TRBD1	TRBJ2-3	TGTGCCATCAGTAGGGACAGGGGGGCAGATACGCAGTATTTT	CAISRDRGADTQYF
many	TRBV20-1	TRBD2	TRBJ2-1	TGCAGTGCTAGAGCGTTTCGTCGGCGGGGGGGCCCCAATGAGCAGTTCTTC	CSARAFRRRGGPNEQFF
few	TRBV7-9	-	TRBJ2-2	TGTGCCAGCAGCTTAGAAGGGGCTAATAGGCACACCGGGGAGCTGTTTTTT	CASSLEGANRHTGELFF
many	TRBV29-1	-	TRBJ2-3	TGCAGCGTCCGACGACTTTTCACAGATACGCAGTATTTT	CSVRRLFTDTQYF
few	TRBV20-1	TRBD2	TRBJ2-3	TGCAGTGCTCATAAACTCAAAGGCGGAGCGGGGTCCTTAGATACGCAGTATTTT	CSAHKLKGGAGSLDTQYF
once	TRBV9	-	TRBJ1-4	TGTGCCAGCAGCGTTGGAGGCAGCTATAATGAAAAACTGTTATTT	CASSVGGSYNEKLLF
many	TRBV5-1	-	TRBJ2-1	TGCGCCAGCAGCTTGGATACGTTCGCCAATGAGCAGTTCTTC	CASSLDTFANEQFF
many	TRBV7-2	-	TRBJ2-5	TGTGCCAGCAGCCGCCCCCCCCAAGAGACCCAGTACTTC	CASSRPPQETQYF
many	TRBV7-2	TRBD1	TRBJ2-4	TGTGCCAGCAGCCGTACGACAGGGACGCTCGGCAAAAACATTCAGTACTTC	CASSRTTGTLGKNIQYF
few	TRBV18	-	TRBJ1-3	TGTGCCAGCTCACCCCCGTTTGGAAACACCATATATTTT	CASSPPFGNTIYF
many	TRBV3-1	TRBD1	TRBJ1-1	TGTGCCTCCCGGAGGGACAGCATGAACACTGAAGCTTTCTTT	CASRRDSMNTEAFF
-	TRBV7-9	TRBD1	TRBJ2-7	TGTGCCAGCAGCCCCCAGGGACAGGGTAAAGGTGAGCAGTACTTC	CASSPQGQGKGEQYF
-	TRBV20-1	TRBD1	TRBJ1-6	TGCAGTGCCATGGACAGGGCCTATAATTCACCCCTCCACTTT	CSAMDRAYNSPLHF
many	TRBV29-1	-	TRBJ1-2	TGCAGCGTTGACAAGAACTATGGCTACACCTTC	CSVDKNYGYTF
many	TRBV19	-	TRBJ2-2	TGTGCCAGTAGTATAGTTCGCAGCACGAACACCGGGGAGCTGTTTTTT	CASSIVRSTNTGELFF